Reported below is one T cell receptor beta chain. The data originate from a study of TIL therapy for anti-PD-1-resistant metastatic lung cancer. Study-wide context: Tumors had a median PD-L1 proportion score of 5% to 6.5%. Most patients had lung adenocarcinoma; a few tumors were EGFR-mutant, two ALK-rearranged; half smoked currently or formerly.

V was trimmed by 2 bases and J by 2 bases, leaving 13 bases between them. Germline V gene lookup returns CDR1 SGHDT and CDR2 YYEEEE. This CDR3 is 16 amino acids long. Time point defined: pre-treatment sample, taken before nivolumab and TIL therapy. Adults with stage 4 NSCLC were enrolled in a phase I trial. This was the immunoSEQ v3 assay. Using immunoSEQ multiplex PCR, the repertoire was profiled, and TCRdb retains in-frame clones only, with some absent. The table records tens of thousands of clones, around 79% of them present only once. This receptor was identified in a person aged 25 to 80 with non-small cell lung cancer. V and J are TRBV5-6 and TRBJ1-4, with no clear D. The input for sequencing was blood, taken at baseline. CDR3 protein: CASSLSGKLTNEKLFF. The DNA for the CDR3 is TGTGCCAGCAGCTTATCCGGAAAATTGACTAATGAAAAACTGTTTTTT. Filled out from reference TRBV5-6 and TRBJ1-4, the complete variable domain reads DAGVTQSPTHLIKTRGQQVTLRCSPKSGHDTVSWYQQALGQGPQFIFQYYEEEERQRGNFPDRFSGHQFPNYSSELNVNALLLGDSALYLCASSLSGKLTNEKLFFGSGTQLSVL.